The 4 T cell receptor beta chains below all came from one sample that was sequenced in a study of long-term antiretroviral therapy in people with HIV. Researchers ran immunoSEQ v3.0 at survey level. TCRdb keeps only in-frame clones here, not all; method: immunoSEQ multiplex PCR. This table holds tens of thousands of clones, less than 85% found once. The specimen was unsorted PBMCs, collected 0.5 years before starting antiretroviral therapy. The receptors originated from a man aged 35-49 years with HIV.

The chain links TRBV9 to TRBJ2-7; D might be TRBD2 (5 bases). The CDR3 length is 16 residues. The germline V gene has CDR1 SGDLS and CDR2 YYNGEE. Trimming took off 2 bases at V and 4 bases at J, with 19 bases between the two ends. The CDR3 nucleotides read TGTGCCAGCAGCGTTAGTCTGGAGGTCGGCCTTTACGAGCAGTACTTC. Translation gives CASSVSLEVGLYEQYF.

The rearrangement joins TRBV28 to TRBJ2-7; 8 bases line up with TRBD2. J was trimmed by 0 bases and V by 6 bases; bases with no gene match: 10. CDR1 and CDR2 (germline): MDHEN, SYDVKM. CDR3 length: 16 residues. The CDR3 DNA follows: TGTGCCAGCAGCCAATACCGGGGGGGCAACTCCTACGAGCAGTACTTC. It codes for CASSQYRGGNSYEQYF.

The rearrangement links TRBV7-9 to TRBJ2-5, with D perhaps being TRBD1 or TRBD2 (6 bases each). Germline-derived CDR1 and CDR2 are SEHNR and FQNEAQ (reference sequence). CDR3 size: 15 residues. V was shortened by 1 base and J by 4 bases, with 13 bases between the two germline ends. CDR3: CASSLVSGAGETQYF. The CDR3 bases are TGTGCCAGCAGCTTAGTGTCGGGGGCGGGAGAGACCCAGTACTTC.

The chain uses TRBV28 and TRBJ2-2, with D unresolved. Germline-derived CDR1 and CDR2 are MDHEN and SYDVKM. V was cut by 5 bases and J by 9 bases, with 10 bases left in between. This CDR3 has 12 residues. For the CDR3, the DNA is TGTGCCAGCAGTCAAGTGCGTTGGGAGCTGTTTTTT. This translates into CASSQVRWELFF.